This passage covers 18 T cell receptor beta chains from one sample sequenced in a study of blood T cells in healthy people across ages. Through a sample-barcoded 5' primer and a J-beta primer mix, a second PCR was run for roughly 6 to 11 cycles. TCRdb re-called the 5' RACE reads through MiXCR, storing one row per CDR3 protein. The sample carries more than 1,000,000 distinct CDR3 sequences, less than 25% recorded once. These same data were also listed under a study on T cells of mothers and their children.

The material sequenced was blood. The receptors come from a girl aged 2 to 9 in good health.

J is TRBJ2-5 and V is TRBV3-1; D is unresolved. V lost 2 bases and J 1 base, leaving 11 bases between the germline ends. The CDR3 consists of 15 residues. Per the germline V gene, CDR1 is LGHDT and CDR2 is YNNKEL (reference sequence). The CDR3 region has the DNA TGTGCCAGCAGCCAACCCGAGCCGGCCCAAGAGACCCAGTACTTC. It is translated as CASSQPEPAQETQYF.

The chain is built from TRBV29-1 and TRBJ2-3; no firm D call. The CDR3 consists of 15 residues. Between the trimmed V and J ends, which lost 0 bases and 0 bases, there was a span of 10 bases. Germline V gene sequence: CDR1 SQVTM, CDR2 ANQGSEA. CDR3 amino acids: CSVEDISRSTDTQYF. The CDR3 DNA sequence: TGCAGCGTTGAAGATATTTCCCGGAGCACAGATACGCAGTATTTT.

The J gene is TRBJ1-2, the V gene TRBV7-2, with 10 bases fitting TRBD1. Trimming at V came to 5 bases and at J to 5 bases, leaving 11 bases not matched to a gene. This CDR3 comprises 16 residues. Germline CDR1 and CDR2: SGHTA and FQGNSA. The CDR3 DNA reads TGTGCCAGCAGCCCAGCGACAGGGGGCTTAGTATATGGCTACACCTTC. Amino acid sequence: CASSPATGGLVYGYTF.

This rearrangement joins TRBV28 to TRBJ2-7; D perhaps matches TRBD1 (6 bases). V gave up 5 bases and J gave up 0 bases, with 14 bases separating them. Germline lookup yields CDR1 MDHEN and CDR2 SYDVKM. The CDR3 spans 15 residues. The chain's CDR3 is CASSPTPDSSYEQYF. CDR3 DNA: TGTGCCAGCAGTCCCACCCCGGACAGCTCCTACGAGCAGTACTTC. Using reference TRBV28 and TRBJ2-7 for the parts outside the CDR3, the full variable domain is DVKVTQSSRYLVKRTGEKVFLECVQDMDHENMFWYRQDPGLGLRLIYFSYDVKMKEKGDIPEGYSVSREKKERFSLILESASTNQTSMYLCASSPTPDSSYEQYFGPGTRLTVT.

CDR3 sequence: CSARDLTGPGGSYEQYF. The CDR3 nucleotides read TGCAGTGCTAGAGATCTTACCGGACCAGGAGGCTCCTACGAGCAGTACTTC. The chain links TRBV20-1 to TRBJ2-7, with D possibly being TRBD2 (5 bases). The CDR3 totals 17 residues. Trimming cost V 0 bases and J 0 bases, with 18 bases left between them. Germline lookup yields CDR1 DFQATT and CDR2 SNEGSKA (reference sequence).

This clonotype has a handful of counts. The chain recombines TRBV12-3 or TRBV12-4 with TRBJ2-1, with 7 bases that match TRBD2. CDR3 length equals 15 residues. V trimming: 6 bases; J trimming: 6 bases; junction bases outside the gene matches: 11. The CDR3 sequence is CASRKPRTSVNEQFF. The CDR3 nucleotides are TGTGCCAGCAGGAAACCCAGAACTAGCGTCAATGAGCAGTTCTTC.

This chain uses TRBV5-1 with TRBJ2-2; 7 bases map to TRBD2. V shed 4 bases and J 3 bases; nucleotides not matched to a gene: 6. This CDR3 is built from 15 residues. Germline lookup yields CDR1 SGHRS and CDR2 YFSETQ. As DNA, the CDR3 is TGCGCCAGCAGCGCCCGACTAGCTTACACCGGGGAGCTGTTTTTT. It specifies CASSARLAYTGELFF.

The CDR3 reads CASSNRGGGNTEAFF. The CDR3 DNA reads TGTGCCAGCAGTAATCGTGGAGGGGGAAACACTGAAGCTTTCTTT. The chain links TRBV6-1 to TRBJ1-1, with D perhaps TRBD1 (6 bases). CDR3 length: 15 amino acids. With 5 bases removed from V and 2 bases from J, the gap between germline ends came to 15 bases. CDR1 MNHNS and CDR2 SASEGT come from the germline V gene.

This clonotype was found once. V and J are TRBV10-2 and TRBJ2-7; weak D call: TRBD2 (6 bases). V dropped 6 bases and J dropped 5 bases, with 17 bases sitting between them. The CDR3 spans 14 residues. Per the germline V gene, CDR1 is WSHSY and CDR2 is SAAADI. The CDR3 loop reads CASRLGGAHHEQYF. The CDR3 DNA follows: TGCGCCAGCAGACTGGGGGGTGCGCACCACGAGCAGTACTTC.

This clonotype was seen a handful of times. This sequence joins TRBV6-1 and TRBJ1-1; D is uncertain. This CDR3 has 12 residues. V lost 0 bases and J 6 bases, leaving 5 bases between the germline ends. Germline CDR1 and CDR2: MNHNS and SASEGT. Written as DNA, the CDR3 is TGTGCCAGCAGTGAAGCTTGGCCTGAAGCTTTCTTT. It yields the protein CASSEAWPEAFF.

For this clonotype: The junction differs from germline at one of its ends, possibly a read error. V gene TRBV7-2 combines with J gene TRBJ2-1; 7 bases fit TRBD2. This CDR3 contains 15 residues. The germline V gene encodes CDR1 SGHTA and CDR2 FQGNSA. CDR3 in amino acids: CASSFGTTIYNERFF. CDR3 coding DNA: TGTGCCAGCAGCTTCGGGACTACCATATACAATGAGCGGTTCTTC.

This chain connects TRBV20-1 to TRBJ2-7; 9 bases fit TRBD2. V dropped 2 bases and J dropped 4; count of bases not matched to a gene: 6. The length of the CDR3 is 14 residues. The germline gives CDR1 DFQATT, CDR2 SNEGSKA (reference sequence). The chain's CDR3 is CSARRLAGIYEQYF. The CDR3 region has the DNA TGCAGTGCTAGAAGGCTAGCGGGGATATACGAGCAGTACTTC.

This clonotype was counted a few times. The chain combines TRBV9 with TRBJ1-1; the D gene is possibly TRBD1 (6 bases). Germline V gives CDR1 SGDLS, CDR2 YYNGEE. Trimming removed 2 bases from V and 8 bases from J, with 13 bases in between. The CDR3 length is 13 residues. The CDR3 coding sequence is TGTGCCAGCAGCGTGGCTATGGGGGCCGAAGCTTTCTTT. Amino acid sequence: CASSVAMGAEAFF.

This clonotype was seen a few times. The CDR3 reads CASSYDGRTEAFF. CDR3 DNA sequence: TGTGCCAGCAGTTATGATGGGCGAACTGAAGCTTTCTTT. The chain has TRBV6-5 and TRBJ1-1; no firm D call. Germline V gene lookup returns CDR1 MNHEY and CDR2 SVGAGI. CDR3 length: 13 amino acids. Trimming took 3 bases from V and 5 from J, leaving 10 bases between them.

V and J are TRBV9 and TRBJ2-3; TRBD1 matches 7 bases. Trimming removed 4 bases from V and 0 bases from J; junction bases left unmatched: 5. Germline V gene data show CDR1 as SGDLS and CDR2 as YYNGEE. The CDR3 contains 15 residues. DNA of the CDR3: TGTGCCAGCAGCACCACAGGGGTCAGCACAGATACGCAGTATTTT. Residues: CASSTTGVSTDTQYF.

This chain joins TRBV4-2 and TRBJ2-7; D uncertain. Germline values: CDR1 LGHNA, CDR2 YNFKEQ. V was shortened by 5 bases and J by 9 bases, with 17 bases between the two germline ends. This CDR3 region has 13 residues. The CDR3 loop is CASSEQSSDGQYF. CDR3 bases: TGTGCCAGCAGCGAACAGTCCTCGGACGGGCAGTACTTC.

The rearrangement links TRBV29-1 to TRBJ1-2; D call uncertain. With 6 bases removed from V and 1 base from J, the gap between germline ends came to 18 bases. Germline V CDR1 and CDR2: SQVTM, ANQGSEA. The length of the CDR3 is 15 residues. The CDR3 spells CSVIFAGTINYGYTF. DNA of the CDR3: TGCAGCGTCATATTCGCAGGAACTATTAACTATGGCTACACCTTC.

This clonotype was found a few times. The V gene is TRBV2, the J gene TRBJ2-1, with D perhaps being TRBD1 or TRBD2 (5 bases each). The CDR3 is 14 residues long. The V gene lost 6 bases and the J gene lost 5 bases, with 14 bases spanning the gap. Germline CDR1 reads SNHLY; CDR2 reads FYNNEI. In DNA, the CDR3 is TGTGCCAGCAGCCCCACGGGACGGAACAATGAGCAGTTCTTC. Its translation: CASSPTGRNNEQFF. The whole variable domain, filled in from reference TRBV2 and TRBJ2-1, reads EPEVTQTPSHQVTQMGQEVILRCVPISNHLYFYWYRQILGQKVEFLVSFYNNEISEKSEIFDDQFSVERPDGSNFTLKIRSTKLEDSAMYFCASSPTGRNNEQFFGPGTRLTVL.